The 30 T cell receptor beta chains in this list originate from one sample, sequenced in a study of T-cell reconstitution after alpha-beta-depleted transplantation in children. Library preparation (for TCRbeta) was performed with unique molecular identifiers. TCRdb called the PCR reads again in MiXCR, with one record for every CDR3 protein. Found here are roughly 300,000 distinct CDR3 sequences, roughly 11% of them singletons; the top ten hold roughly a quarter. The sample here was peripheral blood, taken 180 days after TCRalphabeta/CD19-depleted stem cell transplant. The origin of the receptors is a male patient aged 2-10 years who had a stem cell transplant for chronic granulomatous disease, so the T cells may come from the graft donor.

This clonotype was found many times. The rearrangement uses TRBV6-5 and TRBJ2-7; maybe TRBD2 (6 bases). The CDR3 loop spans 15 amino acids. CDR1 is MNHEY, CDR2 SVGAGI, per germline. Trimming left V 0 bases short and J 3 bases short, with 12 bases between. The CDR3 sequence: CASSYSGGLGYEQYF. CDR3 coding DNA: TGTGCCAGCAGTTACTCGGGGGGATTGGGCTACGAGCAGTACTTC.

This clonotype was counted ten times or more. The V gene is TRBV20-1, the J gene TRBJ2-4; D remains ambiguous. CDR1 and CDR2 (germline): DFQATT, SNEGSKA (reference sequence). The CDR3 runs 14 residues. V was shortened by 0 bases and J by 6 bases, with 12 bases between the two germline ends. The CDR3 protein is CSARDPTAGNIQYF. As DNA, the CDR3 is TGCAGTGCTAGAGACCCTACGGCCGGAAACATTCAGTACTTC.

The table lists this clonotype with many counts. DNA for the CDR3: TGTGCCAGCAGCTTAGCCTACGATCAGCCCCAGCATTTT. It encodes CASSLAYDQPQHF. V and J are TRBV7-8 and TRBJ1-5, with D uncertain. V lost 0 bases and J 5 bases, leaving 5 bases between the germline ends. CDR1 and CDR2 from the germline V gene are SGHVS and FQNEAQ. The CDR3 extends over 13 amino acids.

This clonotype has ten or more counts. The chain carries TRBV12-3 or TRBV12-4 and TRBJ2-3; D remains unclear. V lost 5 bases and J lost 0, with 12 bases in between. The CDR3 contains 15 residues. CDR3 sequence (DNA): TGTGCCAGCAGTCCCCAGACGGCTAGCACAGATACGCAGTATTTT. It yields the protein CASSPQTASTDTQYF.

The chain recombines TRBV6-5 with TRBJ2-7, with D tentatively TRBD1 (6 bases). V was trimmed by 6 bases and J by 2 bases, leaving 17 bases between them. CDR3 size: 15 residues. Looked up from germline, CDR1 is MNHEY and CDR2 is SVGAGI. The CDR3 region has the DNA TGTGCCAGCAGATACGGAAAACAGGGTACCTACGAGCAGTACTTC. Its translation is CASRYGKQGTYEQYF.

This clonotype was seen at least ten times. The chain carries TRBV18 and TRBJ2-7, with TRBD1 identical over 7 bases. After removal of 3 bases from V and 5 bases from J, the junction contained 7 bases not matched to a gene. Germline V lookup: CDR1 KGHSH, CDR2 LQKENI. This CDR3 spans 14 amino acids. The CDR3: CASSPQTGRDEQYF. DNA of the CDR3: TGTGCCAGCTCACCCCAGACAGGGCGCGACGAGCAGTACTTC.

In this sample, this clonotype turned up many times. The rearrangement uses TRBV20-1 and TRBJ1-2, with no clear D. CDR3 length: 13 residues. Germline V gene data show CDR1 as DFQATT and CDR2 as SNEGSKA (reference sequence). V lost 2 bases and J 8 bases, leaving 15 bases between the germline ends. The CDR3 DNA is TGCAGTGCTAGATATGGGTCGGGCAGCGGCTACACCTTC. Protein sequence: CSARYGSGSGYTF.

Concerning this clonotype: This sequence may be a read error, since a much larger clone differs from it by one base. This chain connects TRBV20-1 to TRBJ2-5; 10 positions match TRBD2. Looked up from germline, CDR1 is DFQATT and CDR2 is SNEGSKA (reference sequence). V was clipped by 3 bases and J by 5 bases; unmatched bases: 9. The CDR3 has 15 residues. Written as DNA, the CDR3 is TGCAGTGCTAGGCCCCCACTAGCGGGATGTGAGACCCAGTACTTC. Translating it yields CSARPPLAGCETQYF.

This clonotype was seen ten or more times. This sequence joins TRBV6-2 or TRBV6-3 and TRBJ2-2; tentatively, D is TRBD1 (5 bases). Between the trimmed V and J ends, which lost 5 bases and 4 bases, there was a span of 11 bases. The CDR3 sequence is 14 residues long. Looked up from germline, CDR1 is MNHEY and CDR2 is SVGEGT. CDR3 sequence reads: CASSQDRVTGELFF. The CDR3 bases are TGTGCCAGCAGTCAAGACAGAGTCACCGGGGAGCTGTTTTTT.

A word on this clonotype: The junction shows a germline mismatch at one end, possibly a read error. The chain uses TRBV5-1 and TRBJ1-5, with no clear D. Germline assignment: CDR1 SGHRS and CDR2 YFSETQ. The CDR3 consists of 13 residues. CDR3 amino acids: CASSRNSNQPQHF. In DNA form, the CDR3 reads TGCGCGAGCAGCCGGAACAGTAATCAGCCCCAGCATTTT.

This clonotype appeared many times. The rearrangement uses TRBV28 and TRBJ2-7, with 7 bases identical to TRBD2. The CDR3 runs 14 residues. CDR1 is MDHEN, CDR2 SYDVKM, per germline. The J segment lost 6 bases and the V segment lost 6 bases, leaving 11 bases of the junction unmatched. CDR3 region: CASSPLAGVSEQYF. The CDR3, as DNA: TGTGCCAGCAGCCCCCTGGCGGGAGTATCCGAGCAGTACTTC.

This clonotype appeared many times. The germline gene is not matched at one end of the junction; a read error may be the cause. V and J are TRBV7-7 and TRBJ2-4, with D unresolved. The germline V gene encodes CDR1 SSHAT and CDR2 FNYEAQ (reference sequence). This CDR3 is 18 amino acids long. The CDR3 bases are TGTGCTAGCAGCCCACAACGGACCCGCCCGATAGCCAAAAACATTCAGTACTTC. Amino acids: CASSPQRTRPIAKNIQYF.

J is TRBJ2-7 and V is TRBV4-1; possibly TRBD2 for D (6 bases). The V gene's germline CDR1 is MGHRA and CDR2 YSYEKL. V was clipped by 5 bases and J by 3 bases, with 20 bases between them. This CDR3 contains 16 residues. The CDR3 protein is CASSFSFRDSNYEQYF. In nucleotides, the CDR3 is TGCGCCAGCAGCTTCTCCTTCCGGGACTCAAACTACGAGCAGTACTTC.

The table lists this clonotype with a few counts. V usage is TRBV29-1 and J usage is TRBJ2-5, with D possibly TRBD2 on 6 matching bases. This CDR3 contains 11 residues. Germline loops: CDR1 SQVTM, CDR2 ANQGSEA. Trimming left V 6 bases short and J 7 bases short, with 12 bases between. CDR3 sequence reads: CSVRGSGTQYF. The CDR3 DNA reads TGCAGCGTGCGGGGATCGGGGACCCAGTACTTC.

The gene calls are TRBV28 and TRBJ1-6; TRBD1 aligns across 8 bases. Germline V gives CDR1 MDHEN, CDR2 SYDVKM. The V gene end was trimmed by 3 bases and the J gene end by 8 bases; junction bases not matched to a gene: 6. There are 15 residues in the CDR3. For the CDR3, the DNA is TGTGCCAGCAGTTTTGACAGGGGTAGCTATTCACCCCTCCACTTT. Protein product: CASSFDRGSYSPLHF.

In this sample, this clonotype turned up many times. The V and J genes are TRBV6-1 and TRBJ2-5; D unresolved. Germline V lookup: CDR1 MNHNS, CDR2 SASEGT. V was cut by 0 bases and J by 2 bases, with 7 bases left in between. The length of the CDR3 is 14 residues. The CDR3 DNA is TGTGCCAGCAGTGAAGCTGAATTTCAAGAGACCCAGTACTTC. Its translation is CASSEAEFQETQYF.

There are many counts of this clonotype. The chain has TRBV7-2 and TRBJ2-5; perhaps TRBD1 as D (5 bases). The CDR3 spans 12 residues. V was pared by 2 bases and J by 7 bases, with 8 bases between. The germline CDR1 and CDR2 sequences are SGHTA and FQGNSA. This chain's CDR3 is CASSLPGRTQYF. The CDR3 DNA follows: TGTGCCAGCAGCTTACCAGGGCGGACCCAGTACTTC.

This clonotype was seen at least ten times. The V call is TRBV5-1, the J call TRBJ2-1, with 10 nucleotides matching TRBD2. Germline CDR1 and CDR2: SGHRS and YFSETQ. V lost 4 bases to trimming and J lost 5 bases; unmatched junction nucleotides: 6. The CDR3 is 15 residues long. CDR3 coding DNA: TGCGCCAGCAGCCCAACTAGCGGGAAAAACAATGAGCAGTTCTTC. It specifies CASSPTSGKNNEQFF. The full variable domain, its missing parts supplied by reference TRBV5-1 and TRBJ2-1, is KAGVTQTPRYLIKTRGQQVTLSCSPISGHRSVSWYQQTPGQGLQFLFEYFSETQRNKGNFPGRFSGRQFSNSRSEMNVSTLELGDSALYLCASSPTSGKNNEQFFGPGTRLTVL.

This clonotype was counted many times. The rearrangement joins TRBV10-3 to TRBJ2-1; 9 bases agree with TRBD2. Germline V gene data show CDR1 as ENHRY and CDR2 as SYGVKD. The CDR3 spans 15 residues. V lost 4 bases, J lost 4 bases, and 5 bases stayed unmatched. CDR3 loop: CAISGGLAGYNEQFF. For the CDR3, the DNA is TGTGCCATCAGTGGGGGTCTAGCGGGATACAATGAGCAGTTCTTC.

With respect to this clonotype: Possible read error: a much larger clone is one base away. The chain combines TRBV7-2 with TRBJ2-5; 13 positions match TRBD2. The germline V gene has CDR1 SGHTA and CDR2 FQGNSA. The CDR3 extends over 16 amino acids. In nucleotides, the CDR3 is TGTGCCAGCAGCCCCCCAGGGACTAGCGGGATTAAGACCCAGTCCTTC. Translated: CASSPPGTSGIKTQSF.

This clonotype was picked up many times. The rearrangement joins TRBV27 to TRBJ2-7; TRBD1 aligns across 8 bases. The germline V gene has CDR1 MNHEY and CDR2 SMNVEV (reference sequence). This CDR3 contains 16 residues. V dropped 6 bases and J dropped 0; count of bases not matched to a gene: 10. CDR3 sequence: CASSPLGQGSSYEQYF. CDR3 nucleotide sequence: TGTGCCAGCAGCCCATTAGGACAGGGTAGCTCCTACGAGCAGTACTTC.

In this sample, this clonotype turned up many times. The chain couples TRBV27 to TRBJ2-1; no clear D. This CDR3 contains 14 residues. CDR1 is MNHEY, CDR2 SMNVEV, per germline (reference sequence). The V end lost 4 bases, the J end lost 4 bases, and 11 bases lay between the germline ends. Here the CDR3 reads CASSSSAWYNEQFF. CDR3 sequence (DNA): TGTGCCAGCAGTTCCTCAGCCTGGTACAATGAGCAGTTCTTC.

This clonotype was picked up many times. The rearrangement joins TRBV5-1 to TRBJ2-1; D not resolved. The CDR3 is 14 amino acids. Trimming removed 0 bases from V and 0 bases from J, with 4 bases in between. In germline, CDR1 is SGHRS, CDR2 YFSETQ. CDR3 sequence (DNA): TGCGCCAGCAGCTTGGACTTCTCCTACAATGAGCAGTTCTTC. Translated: CASSLDFSYNEQFF.

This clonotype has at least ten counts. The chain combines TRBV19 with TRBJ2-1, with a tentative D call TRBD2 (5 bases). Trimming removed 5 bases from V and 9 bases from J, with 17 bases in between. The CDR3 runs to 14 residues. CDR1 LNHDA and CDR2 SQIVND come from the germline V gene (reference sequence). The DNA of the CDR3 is TGTGCCAGTAGTTTGGCTAAACTCCGGGGTGAGCAGTTCTTC. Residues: CASSLAKLRGEQFF.

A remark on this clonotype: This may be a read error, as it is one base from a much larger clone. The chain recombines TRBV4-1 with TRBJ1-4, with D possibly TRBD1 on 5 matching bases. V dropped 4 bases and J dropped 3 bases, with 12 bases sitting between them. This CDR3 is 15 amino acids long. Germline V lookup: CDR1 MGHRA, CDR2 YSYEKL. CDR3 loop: CASSPEGLPNEKLFF. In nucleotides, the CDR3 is TGCGCCAGCAGCCCGGAGGGGCTACCTAATGAAAAACTGTTTTTT.

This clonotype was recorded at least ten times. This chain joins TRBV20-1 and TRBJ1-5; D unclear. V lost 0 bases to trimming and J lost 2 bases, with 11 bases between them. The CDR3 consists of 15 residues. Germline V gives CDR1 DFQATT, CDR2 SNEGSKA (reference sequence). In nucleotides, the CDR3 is TGCAGTGCTAGAGAATATCCGGCGGGCAATCAGCCCCAGCATTTT. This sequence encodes CSAREYPAGNQPQHF.

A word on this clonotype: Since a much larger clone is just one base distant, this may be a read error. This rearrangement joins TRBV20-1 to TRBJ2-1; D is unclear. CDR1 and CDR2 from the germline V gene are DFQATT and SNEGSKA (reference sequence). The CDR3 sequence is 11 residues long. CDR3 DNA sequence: TGCAGTGCCTTTAGGAGTCATGAGCATTTCTTC. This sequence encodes CSAFRSHEHFF.

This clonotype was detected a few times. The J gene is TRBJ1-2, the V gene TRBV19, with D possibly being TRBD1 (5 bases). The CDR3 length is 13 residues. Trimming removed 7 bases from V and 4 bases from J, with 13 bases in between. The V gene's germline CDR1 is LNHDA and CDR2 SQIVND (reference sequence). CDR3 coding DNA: TGTGCCAGTACCAAAAAAGACAGCTATGGCTACACCTTC. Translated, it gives CASTKKDSYGYTF.

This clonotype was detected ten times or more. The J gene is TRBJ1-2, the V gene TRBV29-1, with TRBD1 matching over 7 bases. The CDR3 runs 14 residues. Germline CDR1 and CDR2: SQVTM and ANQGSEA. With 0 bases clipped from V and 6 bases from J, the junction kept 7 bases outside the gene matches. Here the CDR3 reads CSVEDYRGGNGYTF. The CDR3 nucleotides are TGCAGCGTTGAAGATTACAGGGGCGGTAATGGCTACACCTTC.

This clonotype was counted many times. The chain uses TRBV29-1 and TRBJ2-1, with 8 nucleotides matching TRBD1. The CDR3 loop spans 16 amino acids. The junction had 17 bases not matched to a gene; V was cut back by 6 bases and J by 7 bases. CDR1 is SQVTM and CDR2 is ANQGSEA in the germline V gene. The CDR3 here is CSVGRYGQGTHNEQFF. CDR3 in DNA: TGCAGCGTGGGGCGATATGGACAGGGTACTCATAATGAGCAGTTCTTC.